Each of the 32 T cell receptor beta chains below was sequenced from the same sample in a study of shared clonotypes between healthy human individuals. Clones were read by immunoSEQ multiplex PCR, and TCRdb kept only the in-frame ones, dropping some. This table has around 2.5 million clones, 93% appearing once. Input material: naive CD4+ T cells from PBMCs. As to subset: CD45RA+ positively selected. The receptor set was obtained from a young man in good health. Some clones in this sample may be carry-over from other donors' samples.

The CDR3 nucleotides are TGTGCCAGCAGTGCGCCCCCAGGACAGTGGCGAGACACTGAAGCTTTCTTT. It translates to CASSAPPGQWRDTEAFF. This sequence joins TRBV2 and TRBJ1-1; D perhaps matches TRBD1 (6 bases). Germline V gives CDR1 SNHLY, CDR2 FYNNEI. Trimming stripped 4 bases from V and 3 bases from J, with 21 bases between. The CDR3 length is 17 residues.

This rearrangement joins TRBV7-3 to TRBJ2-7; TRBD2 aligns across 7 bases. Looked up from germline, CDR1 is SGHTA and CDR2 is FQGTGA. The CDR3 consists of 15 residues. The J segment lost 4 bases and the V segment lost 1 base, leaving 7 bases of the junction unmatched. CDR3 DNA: TGTGCCAGCAGCTTAAGTGGACTAGGGATTTACGAGCAGTACTTC. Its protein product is CASSLSGLGIYEQYF.

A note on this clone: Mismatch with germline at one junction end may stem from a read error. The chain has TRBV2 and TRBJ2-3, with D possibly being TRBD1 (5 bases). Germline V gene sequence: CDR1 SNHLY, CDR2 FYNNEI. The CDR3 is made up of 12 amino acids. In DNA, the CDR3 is TGTGCCAGCAGCCAGGGCACATATACGCAGTATTTT. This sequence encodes CASSQGTYTQYF. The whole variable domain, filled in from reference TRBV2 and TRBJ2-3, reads EPEVTQTPSHQVTQMGQEVILRCVPISNHLYFYWYRQILGQKVEFLVSFYNNEISEKSEIFDDQFSVERPDGSNFTLKIRSTKLEDSAMYFCASSQGTYTQYFGPGTRLTVL.

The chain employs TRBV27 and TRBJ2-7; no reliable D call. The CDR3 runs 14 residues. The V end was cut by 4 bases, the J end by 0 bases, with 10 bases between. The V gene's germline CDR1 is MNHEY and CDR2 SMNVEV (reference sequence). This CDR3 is CASSSPPGSYEQYF. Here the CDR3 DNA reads TGTGCCAGCAGTTCACCGCCGGGCTCCTACGAGCAGTACTTC.

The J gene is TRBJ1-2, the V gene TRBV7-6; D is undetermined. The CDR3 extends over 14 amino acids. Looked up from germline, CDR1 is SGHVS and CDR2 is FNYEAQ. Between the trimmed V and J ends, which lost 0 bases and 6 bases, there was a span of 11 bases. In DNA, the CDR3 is TGTGCCAGCAGCTTAGCGGTCAGATCGGATGGCTACACCTTC. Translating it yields CASSLAVRSDGYTF.

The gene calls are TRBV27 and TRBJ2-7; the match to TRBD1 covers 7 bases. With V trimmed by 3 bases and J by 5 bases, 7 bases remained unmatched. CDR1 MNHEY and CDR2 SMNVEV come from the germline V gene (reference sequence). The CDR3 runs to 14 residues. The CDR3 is CASSFWQGDNEQYF. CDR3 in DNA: TGTGCCAGCAGTTTTTGGCAGGGGGACAACGAGCAGTACTTC.

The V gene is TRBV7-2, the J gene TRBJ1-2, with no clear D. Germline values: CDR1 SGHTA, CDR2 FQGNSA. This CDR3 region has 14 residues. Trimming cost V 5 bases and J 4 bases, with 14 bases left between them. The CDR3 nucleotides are TGTGCCAGCAGCCCCCGGGTTGCGGGCTATGGCTACACCTTC. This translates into CASSPRVAGYGYTF.

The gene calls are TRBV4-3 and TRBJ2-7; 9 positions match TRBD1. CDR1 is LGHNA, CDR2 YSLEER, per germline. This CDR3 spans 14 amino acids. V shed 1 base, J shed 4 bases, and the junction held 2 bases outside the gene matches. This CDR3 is CASSQADRGYEQYF. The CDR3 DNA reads TGCGCCAGCAGCCAAGCGGACAGGGGATACGAGCAGTACTTC.

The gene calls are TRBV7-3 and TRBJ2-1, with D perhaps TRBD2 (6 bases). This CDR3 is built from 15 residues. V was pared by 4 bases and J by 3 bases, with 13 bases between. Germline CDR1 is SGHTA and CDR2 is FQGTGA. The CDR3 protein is CASSSGSGFYNEQFF. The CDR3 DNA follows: TGTGCCAGCAGCTCCGGTAGCGGTTTCTACAATGAGCAGTTCTTC.

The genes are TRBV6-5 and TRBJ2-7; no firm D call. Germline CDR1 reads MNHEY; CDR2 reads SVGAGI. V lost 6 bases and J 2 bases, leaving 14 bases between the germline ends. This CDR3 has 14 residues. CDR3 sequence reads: CASRSPGTTYEQYF. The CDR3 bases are TGTGCCAGCAGGTCACCTGGAACGACCTACGAGCAGTACTTC.

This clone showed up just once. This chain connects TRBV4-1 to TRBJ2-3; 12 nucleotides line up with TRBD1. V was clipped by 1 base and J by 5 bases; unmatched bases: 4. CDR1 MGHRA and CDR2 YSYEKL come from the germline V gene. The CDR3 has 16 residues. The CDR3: CASSQVGQGAKDTQYF. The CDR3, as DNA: TGCGCCAGCAGCCAAGTGGGACAGGGGGCGAAAGATACGCAGTATTTT.

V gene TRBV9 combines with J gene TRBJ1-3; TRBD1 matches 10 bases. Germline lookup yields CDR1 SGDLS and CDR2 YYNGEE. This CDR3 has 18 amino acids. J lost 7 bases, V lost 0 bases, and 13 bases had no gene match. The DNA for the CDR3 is TGTGCCAGCAGCGTAGATGCGGGACAGGGGAGCCTCGGTAACACCATATATTTT. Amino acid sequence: CASSVDAGQGSLGNTIYF.

The CDR3: CASTNNRATISEAFF. In DNA, the CDR3 is TGCGCCAGCACAAACAACCGGGCCACGATATCTGAAGCTTTCTTT. The chain has TRBV5-1 and TRBJ1-1; D is unclear. The CDR3 contains 15 residues. V was cut by 6 bases and J by 6 bases, with 21 bases left in between. Germline assignment: CDR1 SGHRS and CDR2 YFSETQ.

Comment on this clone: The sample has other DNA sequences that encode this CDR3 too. The CDR3 nucleotides are TGTGCCAGTAGTGTGGGGACAGCGTATAGCAATCAGCCCCAGCATTTT. Translation gives CASSVGTAYSNQPQHF. The rearrangement links TRBV19 to TRBJ1-5; 7 positions agree with TRBD1. The germline gives CDR1 LNHDA, CDR2 SQIVND (reference sequence). With 5 bases clipped from V and 0 bases from J, the junction kept 7 bases outside the gene matches. The CDR3 contains 16 residues. Combining the CDR3 with reference TRBV19 and TRBJ1-5 gives the whole variable domain DGGITQSPKYLFRKEGQNVTLSCEQNLNHDAMYWYRQDPGQGLRLIYYSQIVNDFQKGDIAEGYSVSREKKESFPLTVTSAQKNPTAFYLCASSVGTAYSNQPQHFGDGTRLSIL.

This CDR3 reads CASSYGAYNEQFF. The CDR3 DNA is TGTGCCAGCAGTTACGGGGCTTACAATGAGCAGTTCTTC. The chain uses TRBV6-5 and TRBJ2-1, with D maybe TRBD1 (5 bases). The CDR3 consists of 13 residues. The germline V and J ends were trimmed by 2 bases and 4 bases, with 6 bases remaining between them. Germline loops: CDR1 MNHEY, CDR2 SVGAGI.

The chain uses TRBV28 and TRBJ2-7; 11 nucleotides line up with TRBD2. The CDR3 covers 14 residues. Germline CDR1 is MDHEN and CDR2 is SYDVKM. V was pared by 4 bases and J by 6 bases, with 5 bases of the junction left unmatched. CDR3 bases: TGTGCCAGCAGTTCAACTAGCGGGAGAGCCGAGCAGTACTTC. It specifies CASSSTSGRAEQYF.

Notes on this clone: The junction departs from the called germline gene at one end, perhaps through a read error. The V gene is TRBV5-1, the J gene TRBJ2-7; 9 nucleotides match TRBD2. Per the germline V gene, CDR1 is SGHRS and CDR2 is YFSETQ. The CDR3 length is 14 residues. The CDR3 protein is CASSVGGLAETCNF. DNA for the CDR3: TGCGCCAGCAGCGTGGGGGGACTAGCAGAGACCTGCAACTTC.

The CDR3 DNA reads TGTGCTATAGATAAGGACAGGGGACGTGAGCAGTACTTC. It specifies CAIDKDRGREQYF. This sequence joins TRBV6-1 and TRBJ2-7; 9 positions match TRBD1. The CDR3 is 13 residues long. The germline CDR1 and CDR2 sequences are MNHNS and SASEGT.

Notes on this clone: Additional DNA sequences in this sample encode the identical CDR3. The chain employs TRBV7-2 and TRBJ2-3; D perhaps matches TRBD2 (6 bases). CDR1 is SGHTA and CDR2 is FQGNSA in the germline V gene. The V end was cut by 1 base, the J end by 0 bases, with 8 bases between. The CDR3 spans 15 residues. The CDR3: CASSLVGLSTDTQYF. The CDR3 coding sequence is TGTGCCAGCAGCTTAGTGGGACTGAGCACAGATACGCAGTATTTT.

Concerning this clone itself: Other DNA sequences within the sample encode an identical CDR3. The CDR3 nucleotides read TGTGCCAGCAGTTTAATGGGACTTACCTACGAGCAGTACTTC. Translating gives CASSLMGLTYEQYF. The rearrangement links TRBV28 to TRBJ2-7; D is possibly TRBD2 (6 bases). Germline CDR1 and CDR2: MDHEN and SYDVKM. CDR3 length equals 14 residues. The V gene lost 2 bases and the J gene lost 2 bases, with 10 bases spanning the gap. Together with reference TRBV28 and TRBJ2-7, the CDR3 gives the full variable domain: DVKVTQSSRYLVKRTGEKVFLECVQDMDHENMFWYRQDPGLGLRLIYFSYDVKMKEKGDIPEGYSVSREKKERFSLILESASTNQTSMYLCASSLMGLTYEQYFGPGTRLTVT.

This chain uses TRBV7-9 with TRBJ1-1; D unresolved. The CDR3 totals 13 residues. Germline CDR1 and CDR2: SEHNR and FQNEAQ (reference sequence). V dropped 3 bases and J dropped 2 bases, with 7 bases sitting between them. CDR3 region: CASSFRLNTEAFF. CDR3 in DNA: TGTGCCAGCAGCTTTAGGCTCAACACTGAAGCTTTCTTT.

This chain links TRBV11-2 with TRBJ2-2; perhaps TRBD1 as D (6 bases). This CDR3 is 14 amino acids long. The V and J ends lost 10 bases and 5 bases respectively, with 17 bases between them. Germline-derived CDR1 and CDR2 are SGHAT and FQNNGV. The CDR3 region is CATKPGHDTGELFF. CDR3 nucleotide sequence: TGTGCCACAAAGCCGGGACACGATACCGGGGAGCTGTTTTTT.

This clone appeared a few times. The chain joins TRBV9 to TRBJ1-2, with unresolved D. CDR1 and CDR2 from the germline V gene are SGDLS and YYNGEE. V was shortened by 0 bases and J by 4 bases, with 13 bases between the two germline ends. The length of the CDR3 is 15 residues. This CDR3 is CASSVGGQKSYGYTF. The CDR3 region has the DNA TGTGCCAGCAGCGTAGGCGGGCAGAAGAGCTATGGCTACACCTTC. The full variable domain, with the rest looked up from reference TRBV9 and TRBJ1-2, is DSGVTQTPKHLITATGQRVTLRCSPRSGDLSVYWYQQSLDQGLQFLIQYYNGEERAKGNILERFSAQQFPDLHSELNLSSLELGDSALYFCASSVGGQKSYGYTFGSGTRLTVV.

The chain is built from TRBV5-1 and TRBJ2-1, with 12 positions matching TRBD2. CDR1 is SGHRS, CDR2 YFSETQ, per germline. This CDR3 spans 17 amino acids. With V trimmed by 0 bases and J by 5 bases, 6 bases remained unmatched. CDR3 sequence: CASSLGLAGVMNNEQFF. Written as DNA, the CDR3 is TGCGCCAGCAGCTTGGGACTAGCGGGAGTTATGAACAATGAGCAGTTCTTC.

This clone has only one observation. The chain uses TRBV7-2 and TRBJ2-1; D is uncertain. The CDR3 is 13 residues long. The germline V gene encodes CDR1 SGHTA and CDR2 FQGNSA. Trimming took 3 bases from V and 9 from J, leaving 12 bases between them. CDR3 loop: CASSFGSPGEQFF. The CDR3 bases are TGTGCCAGCAGCTTCGGGTCCCCGGGTGAGCAGTTCTTC.

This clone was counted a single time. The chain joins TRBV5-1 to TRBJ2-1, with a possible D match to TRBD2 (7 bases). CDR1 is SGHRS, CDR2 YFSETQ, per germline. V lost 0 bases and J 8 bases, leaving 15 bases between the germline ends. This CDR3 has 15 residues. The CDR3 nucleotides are TGCGCCAGCAGCTTGGGGGGACTACAGGGCTATGAGCAGTTCTTC. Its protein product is CASSLGGLQGYEQFF. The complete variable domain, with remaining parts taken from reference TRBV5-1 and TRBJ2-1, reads KAGVTQTPRYLIKTRGQQVTLSCSPISGHRSVSWYQQTPGQGLQFLFEYFSETQRNKGNFPGRFSGRQFSNSRSEMNVSTLELGDSALYLCASSLGGLQGYEQFFGPGTRLTVL.

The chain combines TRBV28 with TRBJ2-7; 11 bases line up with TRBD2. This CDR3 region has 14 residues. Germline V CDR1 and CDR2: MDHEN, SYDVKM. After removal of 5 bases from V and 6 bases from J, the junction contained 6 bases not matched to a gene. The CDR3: CASSQTSGRGEQYF. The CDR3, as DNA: TGTGCCAGCAGTCAAACTAGCGGGAGAGGCGAGCAGTACTTC.

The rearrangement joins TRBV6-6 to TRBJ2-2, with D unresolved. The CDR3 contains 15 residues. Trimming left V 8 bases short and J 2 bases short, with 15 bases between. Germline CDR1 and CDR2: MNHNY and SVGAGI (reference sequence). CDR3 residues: CASLFEKLNTGELFF. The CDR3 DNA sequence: TGTGCCAGCCTGTTCGAGAAGCTCAACACCGGGGAGCTGTTTTTT.

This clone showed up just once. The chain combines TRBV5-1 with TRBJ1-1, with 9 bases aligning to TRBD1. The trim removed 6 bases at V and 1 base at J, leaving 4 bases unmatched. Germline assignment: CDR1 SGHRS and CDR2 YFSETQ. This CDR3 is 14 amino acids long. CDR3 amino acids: CASTMDRGNTEAFF. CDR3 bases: TGCGCCAGCACCATGGACAGGGGGAACACTGAAGCTTTCTTT.

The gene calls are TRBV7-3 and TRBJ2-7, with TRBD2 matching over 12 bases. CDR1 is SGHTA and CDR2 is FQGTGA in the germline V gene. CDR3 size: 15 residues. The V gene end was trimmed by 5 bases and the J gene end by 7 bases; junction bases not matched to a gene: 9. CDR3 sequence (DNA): TGTGCCAGCAGCAAGGGGCTAGCGGGAGGGTCTGAGCAGTACTTC. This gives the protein CASSKGLAGGSEQYF. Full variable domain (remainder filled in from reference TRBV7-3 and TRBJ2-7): GAGVSQTPSNKVTEKGKYVELRCDPISGHTALYWYRQSLGQGPEFLIYFQGTGAADDSGLPNDRFFAVRPEGSVSTLKIQRTERGDSAVYLCASSKGLAGGSEQYFGPGTRLTVT.

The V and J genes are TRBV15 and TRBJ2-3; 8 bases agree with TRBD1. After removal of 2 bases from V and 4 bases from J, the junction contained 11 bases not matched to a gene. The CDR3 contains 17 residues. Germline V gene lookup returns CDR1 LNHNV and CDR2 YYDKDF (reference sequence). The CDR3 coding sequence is TGTGCCACCAGCAGAACAAAGACAGGGGTTGTGGCAGATACGCAGTATTTT. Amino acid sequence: CATSRTKTGVVADTQYF. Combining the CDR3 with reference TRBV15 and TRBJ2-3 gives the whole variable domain DAMVIQNPRYQVTQFGKPVTLSCSQTLNHNVMYWYQQKSSQAPKLLFHYYDKDFNNEADTPDNFQSRRPNTSFCFLDIRSPGLGDTAMYLCATSRTKTGVVADTQYFGPGTRLTVL.

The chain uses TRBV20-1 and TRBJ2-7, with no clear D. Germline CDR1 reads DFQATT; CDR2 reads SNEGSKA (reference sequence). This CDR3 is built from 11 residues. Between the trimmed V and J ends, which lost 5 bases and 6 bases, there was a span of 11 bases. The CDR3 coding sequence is TGCAGTGCTGCGACATACGTCGAGCAGTACTTC. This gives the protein CSAATYVEQYF.